These 3 T cell receptor beta chains share one sample of origin, sequenced in a study of OX40 agonist ivuxolimab in advanced cancers. Produced via immunoSEQ multiplex PCR; TCRdb's table is partial and in-frame only. This sample has about 15,000 clones, with 85% to 90% found just once. The specimen comprised CD4+ or CD8+ T cells sorted from blood, sampled in a trial of the OX40 agonist ivuxolimab. These receptors came from an adult with an advanced solid tumor such as melanoma, head and neck, liver or kidney cancer.

The chain recombines TRBV19 with TRBJ1-6; D unresolved. The germline V gene encodes CDR1 LNHDA and CDR2 SQIVND (reference sequence). V lost 8 bases and J lost 0, with 17 bases in between. The CDR3 runs 17 residues. CDR3 in amino acids: CASLLREWDSYNSPLHF. Written as DNA, the CDR3 is TGTGCCAGTCTGCTCCGGGAGTGGGACTCCTATAATTCACCCCTCCACTTT.

As for this clone: An end of the junction does not agree with germline; a read error may underlie this. V gene TRBV6-1 combines with J gene TRBJ1-2, with 11 bases identical to TRBD1. The germline gives CDR1 MNHNS, CDR2 SASEGT. The CDR3 extends over 11 amino acids. CDR3 amino acids: CASSGRTGGLF. DNA for the CDR3: TGTGCCAGCAGTGGCAGGACAGGGGGCCTCTTC.

This chain's CDR3 is CASSLGATDTQYF. The CDR3 DNA reads TGTGCCAGCAGCTTAGGGGCCACAGATACGCAGTATTTT. The chain uses TRBV7-3 and TRBJ2-3; possible D gene TRBD1, 5 bases. V gave up 2 bases and J gave up 2 bases, with 5 bases separating them. Germline V lookup: CDR1 SGHTA, CDR2 FQGTGA. The CDR3 is 13 residues long.